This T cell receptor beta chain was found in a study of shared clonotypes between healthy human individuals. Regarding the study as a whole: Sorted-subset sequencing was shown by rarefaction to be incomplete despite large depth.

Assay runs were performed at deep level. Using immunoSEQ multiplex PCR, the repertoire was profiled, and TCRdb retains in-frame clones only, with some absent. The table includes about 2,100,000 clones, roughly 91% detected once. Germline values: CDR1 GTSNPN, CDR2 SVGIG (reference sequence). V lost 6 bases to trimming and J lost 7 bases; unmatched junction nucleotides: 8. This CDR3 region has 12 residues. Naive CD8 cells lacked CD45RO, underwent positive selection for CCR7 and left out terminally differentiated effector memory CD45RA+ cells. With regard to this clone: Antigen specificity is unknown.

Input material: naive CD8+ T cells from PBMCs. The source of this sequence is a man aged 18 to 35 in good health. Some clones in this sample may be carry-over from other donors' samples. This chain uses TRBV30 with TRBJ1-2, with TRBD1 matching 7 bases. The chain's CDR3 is CACGAGGGGYTF. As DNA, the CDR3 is TGTGCCTGTGGGGCAGGGGGTGGTGGCTACACCTTC.